This T cell receptor (beta chain) was documented in a study of technical replicates of blood from a handful of donors. The table came from immunoSEQ multiplex PCR; TCRdb's copy has only in-frame clones and leaves some out. The sample lists about 70,000 clones; approximately 86% were seen once. Germline-derived CDR1 and CDR2 are SGHDT and YYEEEE. Germline trimming cut 4 bases from V and 5 bases from J; bases unmatched to any gene: 14. The CDR3 length is 16 residues. This clone was detected a few times. Input material: PBMCs. The gene calls are TRBV5-6 and TRBJ2-5, with TRBD1 matching over 7 bases. The TCR comes from a human donor in good health. Some clones in this sample may be carry-over from other donors' samples. In nucleotides, the CDR3 is TGTGCCAGCAGCCACTTAGACAGGGTGGCTAGGGAGACCCAGTACTTC. It encodes CASSHLDRVARETQYF.